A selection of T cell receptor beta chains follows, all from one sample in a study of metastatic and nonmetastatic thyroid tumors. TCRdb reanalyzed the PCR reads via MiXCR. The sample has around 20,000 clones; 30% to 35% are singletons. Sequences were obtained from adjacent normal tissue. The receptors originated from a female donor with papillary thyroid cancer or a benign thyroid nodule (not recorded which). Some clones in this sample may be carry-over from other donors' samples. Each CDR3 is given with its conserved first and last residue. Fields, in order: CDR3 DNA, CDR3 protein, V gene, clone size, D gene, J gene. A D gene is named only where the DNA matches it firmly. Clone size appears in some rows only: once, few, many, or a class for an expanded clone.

TGTGCCAGCAGCCCCCGACAGGCCTCTTACGAGCAGTACTTC | CASSPRQASYEQYF | TRBV27 | NA | NA | TRBJ2-7
TGTGCCAGTAGTCATATGACACTTAGGGGACCTTCCAACTATGGCTACACCTTC | CASSHMTLRGPSNYGYTF | TRBV19 | NA | NA | TRBJ1-2
TGTGCCAGCAGTTCTCGGGACAGGGGGCAGATGGACGAGCAGTACTTC | CASSSRDRGQMDEQYF | TRBV28 | few | TRBD1 | TRBJ2-7
TGTGCCAGCAGTTTTACCTTAGCGGGGGGCACAGATACGCAGTATTTT | CASSFTLAGGTDTQYF | TRBV5-4 | few | TRBD2 | TRBJ2-3
TGTGCCAGCAGCTATTTTAGCTCCTACGAGCAGTACTTC | CASSYFSSYEQYF | TRBV5-6 | many | NA | TRBJ2-7
TGCGCCAGCAGCGCCCGGGACAGGGATATCTATGGCTACACCTTC | CASSARDRDIYGYTF | TRBV4-1 | few | TRBD1 | TRBJ1-2
TGTGCCAGCTCACCTCGACTAGCGGGGGGGCCACACACCGGGGAGCTGTTTTTT | CASSPRLAGGPHTGELFF | TRBV18 | NA | TRBD2 | TRBJ2-2
TGTGCCAGCAGCTATACTGCTAACTATGGCTACACCTTC | CASSYTANYGYTF | TRBV28 | NA | NA | TRBJ1-2
TGTGCCAGCAGCTTTCTCCAGGGGGGGGAGACCCAGTACTTC | CASSFLQGGETQYF | TRBV5-4 | many | NA | TRBJ2-5
TGCAGTGGACAGGGGACAGATACGCAGTATTTT | CSGQGTDTQYF | TRBV20-1 | NA | TRBD1 | TRBJ2-3
TGTGCCAGCAGCTCATATAATTCACCCCTCCACTTT | CASSSYNSPLHF | TRBV7-2 | NA | NA | TRBJ1-6
TGTGCCAGCAGCGTGGACACTAACACTGAAGCTTTCTTT | CASSVDTNTEAFF | TRBV7-6 | NA | NA | TRBJ1-1
TGTGCCAGCAGTGCAAGGAGGACTACCGCATACGAGCAGTACTTC | CASSARRTTAYEQYF | TRBV6-1 | NA | NA | TRBJ2-7
TGTGCCAGCAGCTTAATAGGGCACCCGGCGGGGAATGAGCAGTTCTTC | CASSLIGHPAGNEQFF | TRBV7-3 | once | NA | TRBJ2-1
TGTGCCAGCAGCTTGGGCCCGGGAGAGACCCAGTACTTC | CASSLGPGETQYF | TRBV5-5 | many | NA | TRBJ2-5
TGCAGTGCTAGAGATCTAAGGGAAGGACAGAATCAGCCCCAGCATTTT | CSARDLREGQNQPQHF | TRBV20-1 | NA | NA | TRBJ1-5
TGTGCCAGCAGGCGCCAGGGTTATGAAAAACTGTTTTTT | CASRRQGYEKLFF | TRBV28 | NA | NA | TRBJ1-4
TGCGCCAGCAGCCAAGACTGGGGACGGACGGATGAAGGGCAGTATTTT | CASSQDWGRTDEGQYF | TRBV4-3 | NA | NA | TRBJ2-3
TGTGCCAGCAGCTGGAGGGAAGGGACGGGTGAGCAGTTCTTC | CASSWREGTGEQFF | TRBV7-9 | NA | NA | TRBJ2-1
TGTGCCATCAGGCCCCAGGGGGCGCCCCACGAGCAGTACTTC | CAIRPQGAPHEQYF | TRBV10-3 | NA | TRBD1 | TRBJ2-7
TGCGCCAGCAGCCAAGAGGGAACTAGCGGGAGTAGTATAGGGAATGAGCAGTTCTTC | CASSQEGTSGSSIGNEQFF | TRBV4-1 | NA | TRBD2 | TRBJ2-1
TGCGCCAGCAGCCCGGACGAGACCGCTAGCGGAAGGGATGCGCAGTACTTC | CASSPDETASGRDAQYF | TRBV4-1 | large | TRBD2 | TRBJ2-7
TGTGCCACCAGCAGAGATCCCGGAAACACCATATATTTT | CATSRDPGNTIYF | TRBV15 | medium-sized | NA | TRBJ1-3
TGTGCCACACGGACTAGCGGGAGCACCGGGGAGCTGTTTTTT | CATRTSGSTGELFF | TRBV19 | many | TRBD2 | TRBJ2-2
TGCAGTGCGCGACCCCGGGACAGGGGATTGGGCTACACCTTC | CSARPRDRGLGYTF | TRBV20-1 | NA | TRBD1 | TRBJ1-2
TGTGCCAGCAGTTACCAGTACTCCTTATTAGGGGACTATGGCTACACCTTC | CASSYQYSLLGDYGYTF | TRBV27 | NA | NA | TRBJ1-2
TGCGCCAGCAGCCCCCTGAATTTAGCGGACGAGACCCAGTACTTC | CASSPLNLADETQYF | TRBV4-1 | NA | NA | TRBJ2-5
TGTGCCAGCAGTGAATTGTGGACAGAAGAAGCTTTCTTT | CASSELWTEEAFF | TRBV6-1 | NA | NA | TRBJ1-1
TGTGCCAGCAGTTGGGACAGGTATAGCAATCAGCCCCAGCATTTT | CASSWDRYSNQPQHF | TRBV2 | medium-sized | TRBD1 | TRBJ1-5
TGTGCCAGTTCCCAGAGTTGGGGTAGTAGCGGGGACTCCTACGAGCAGTACTTC | CASSQSWGSSGDSYEQYF | TRBV19 | NA | TRBD2 | TRBJ2-7
TGTGCCAGCAGCTCGGGACTAGCGGGAGTGGGCTACAATGAGCAGTTCTTC | CASSSGLAGVGYNEQFF | TRBV11-2 | once | TRBD2 | TRBJ2-1
TGTGCCAGCAGTTTTAGCCCCAGGCCTTCTAATGAAAAACTGTTTTTT | CASSFSPRPSNEKLFF | TRBV7-8 | NA | NA | TRBJ1-4
TGTGCCAGCAGTTTTGGGACTGAAGCTTTCTTT | CASSFGTEAFF | TRBV6-5 | NA | NA | TRBJ1-1
TGTGCCATCAGCGCCGACAGGGGGAACACTGAAGCTTTCTTT | CAISADRGNTEAFF | TRBV10-3 | many | TRBD1 | TRBJ1-1
TGTGCCAGCAGTTATATGAGGGGTCTTAGCAATCAGCCCCAGCATTTT | CASSYMRGLSNQPQHF | TRBV28 | NA | NA | TRBJ1-5
TGTGCCAGCAGCTTAGAGGGCAGCACTGAAGCTTTCTTT | CASSLEGSTEAFF | TRBV11-2 | NA | NA | TRBJ1-1
TGCAGCGAGGAACCGGGGGACGGGACAGATACGCAGTATTTT | CSEEPGDGTDTQYF | TRBV29-1 | few | NA | TRBJ2-3
TGTGCCATCAGGCCAGAATCCTACAATGAGCAGTTCTTC | CAIRPESYNEQFF | TRBV10-3 | NA | NA | TRBJ2-1
TGTGCCCGTAGCCGGAGGGGGGGCTCCTACAATGAGCAGTTCTTC | CARSRRGGSYNEQFF | TRBV19 | few | NA | TRBJ2-1
TGCAGTGCTGAAGCGGGGAGGGGTACCTACGAGCAGTACTTC | CSAEAGRGTYEQYF | TRBV20-1 | NA | TRBD2 | TRBJ2-7
TGCAGTGCTATCGGGACAGGACTAGCGGGGGTCAGCACCGGGGAGCTGTTTTTT | CSAIGTGLAGVSTGELFF | TRBV20-1 | NA | TRBD2 | TRBJ2-2
TGTGCCAGCATCGACAGCTCCTACGAGCAGTACTTC | CASIDSSYEQYF | TRBV6-1 | NA | NA | TRBJ2-7